This TCR beta chain was documented in a study of cytomegalovirus exposure and HLA in healthy donors (dated by TCRdb to about 2017). Study-wide context: An earlier analysis of several hundred of the donors reported 250 to 300 Gb of sequence data and 117 million unique TCR beta sequences obtained from about 179 million T cells. Roughly 5 DR-DQ haplotypes were handled as single units for association and clustering because linkage in the cohort was strong. Class I and class II HLA loci were covered by the typing at four-digit resolution. In a later analysis, previously published TCR beta repertoires from 666 donors were re-analyzed and high-resolution HLA genotyping was added so that TCR occurrence patterns could be studied. Besides the first cohort of more than 650 subjects, a separate validation cohort made up of about 120 different subjects was used. An early release covering just under 650 HLA-typed donors comprised about 290 gigabases of sequencing data and approximately 85 million unique TCR sequences. In an earlier analysis of 500 to 650 of the donors, high-throughput TCR beta sequencing was used to judge whether each TCR beta V gene segment behaved as functional or pseudogenic. A later genetic analysis took genome-wide SNP genotypes for about 65% of the 666 donors and used that subset as a discovery cohort. The later analysis used no new phenotypic data to find candidate immune exposures, relying instead on TCR beta sequences and their occurrence across donors. Every discovery cohort repertoire had been produced on one sequencing platform. The study was designed to test whether signatures of past pathogen exposure could be identified by cataloging public T cell receptors. The number of typed donors differed by locus: about 629-640 for A, B, C, DRB1 and DQB1; 522 for DQA1; roughly 600 for DPA1; and some 450 for DPB1. High-throughput TCR immunosequencing, statistical association of individual TCRs with disease status, and machine learning were combined to predict cytomegalovirus infection status. The genetic ancestry cluster associated with self-reported Caucasian donors included 65% to 90% of the roughly 400 genotyped donors. Among about 390 genotyped donors of the cohort, an average of approximately 230,000 unique TCR beta nucleotide sequences were sequenced per donor, 15% to 20% of them non-productive. Using immunosequencing, the study profiled T cell repertoires from fewer than 850 subjects and related those repertoires to cytomegalovirus serostatus. Donor age, sex, ethnicity and CMV serostatus were collected together with the repertoire data. The investigation overall reported the following: Correlated functional status among segregating V segments might reflect linkage disequilibrium, but an unknown experimental factor could not be ruled out. Because some donors lacked HLA typing at each locus, the association tests relied only on the typed subset. Broadly in line with IMGT annotations, most TCR beta V segments showed up in productive rearrangements about 87% or about 30% of the time in an earlier analysis of several hundred of the donors. At a false discovery rate of 0.05, a later analysis linked some 17,000 TCR beta sequences to specific HLA alleles. A few of the identified cytomegalovirus-associated TCR beta chains were confirmed in vitro to be specific for cytomegalovirus antigens. The earlier analysis of some 560 of the donors excluded some 15 rarely observed V segments, including chromosome 9 orphons, because counts were too low. The study gave a list of some 150 TCR beta chains associated with cytomegalovirus. The 87-base-pair reads could not distinguish some IMGT-functional V segments, including TRBV6-2 and TRBV6-3, so those segments were excluded. A further reported finding was that TCR beta sequences accurately predicted the HLA-A and HLA-B alleles for most subjects in the first cohort. According to a later analysis, parvovirus B19, influenza, CMV and Epstein-Barr virus appeared linked to several top co-occurrence clusters. Only TCR beta chains were sequenced in this cohort, and the absence of alpha or paired-chain data limited detectable features. The authors suggested that the approach could potentially be generalized to other disease states and immunological phenotypes. A later genetic analysis associated a missense DCLRE1C variant with V-gene and J-gene trimming of TCR beta chains, and an independent cohort replicated the association. When HLA alleles, especially DR and DQ, strongly co-occurred, attributing TCR associations to individual alleles was difficult. In a later analysis, HLA-associated TCR beta chains showed more clonal expansion and lower generation probabilities than non-associated chains that were equally common. A later genetic analysis reported fewer N-insertions in productive TCRs among donors in an Asian-associated ancestry cluster than the roughly 640-donor mean. CMV serostatus was the only immune exposure information available for the cohort. A group of highly shared sequence variants was considered likely to be a technical artifact of the sequencing pipeline. In a later analysis, TCR association rates were found to vary across HLA loci, with the most associated TCRs seen for DRB1 alleles and the fewest for HLA-C alleles. In a later analysis, most CMV-associated TCR beta chains were found to appear HLA-restricted, with HLA associations seemingly driven largely by CMV exposure. Roughly uniform sequencing depth across donors was assumed in presence/absence analyses, although this assumption may not hold. The classifier was reported to diagnose cytomegalovirus status with high specificity and sensitivity in both the original and validation cohorts. Most TCR sequences were seen in very few donors, while some public TCRs were found in many individuals.

The receptor library was made with the immunoSEQ multiplex PCR assay. The multiplex PCR relied on a mix of 60 forward primers for TCR Vbeta segments and 13 reverse primers for TCR Jbeta segments. The CDR3 region of rearranged TCR beta genes was amplified from genomic DNA by a multiplex PCR assay. The Illumina HiSeq System was used to sequence the amplified TCR beta libraries as 87-base-pair reads. In the authors' own workflow: Across the 500 to 700 repertoires, a later analysis counted 78 million or so unique TCR beta chains, roughly 11 million of which were shared by at least two donors. Raw reads were error-corrected and collapsed into unique sequences by a nearest-neighbor algorithm in which closely related sequences were merged to remove PCR and sequencing errors. V, D and J gene segments were assigned by aligning CDR3 sequences to IMGT reference sequences. For a sequence to be retained, a match of at least six nucleotides to both a V gene segment and a J gene segment was required. Rearrangements were classified as productive when the CDR3 lacked stop codons and remained in frame with V and J, and all other rearrangements were classified as non-productive. CDR3 was defined according to IMGT convention as the region running from the second conserved V-encoded cysteine to the conserved J-encoded phenylalanine. The earlier analysis of a few hundred of the donors excluded any sequence lacking an unambiguous match to a single V gene segment. An earlier analysis of fewer than 750 of the donors called V segments functional above 56.7% productive rearrangements and segregating when the between-donor standard deviation exceeded 5%. A statistical classification framework was built for diagnosing cytomegalovirus status from the catalog of TCR beta chain sequences. In a later analysis, TCR nucleotide sequences were compared against IMGT/GENE-DB human TR gene sequences so that V and J genes could be assigned. The TCRdist pipeline was used in a later analysis to assign CDR3 sequences and most-parsimonious VDJ recombination scenarios. In a later analysis, every TCR beta chain was defined by the combination of its CDR3 amino acid sequence and its V-gene family, and reads without a unique V-gene family were dropped. To address suspected cross-contamination and a sequencing artifact, a later analysis removed some 620 highly shared, low-generation-probability nucleotide sequences. A later analysis calculated a clonal expansion index for each public chain from normalized within-repertoire ranks of inferred template counts. In a later analysis, generation probabilities were computed with a VDJ recombination model fitted to out-of-frame rearrangements, and the resulting probabilities were checked against IGoR. In a later analysis, TCR-TCR, TCR-HLA and TCR-CMV co-occurrence was scored with hypergeometric tests, and a repertoire-size bias correction was applied to TCR pairs. To estimate false discovery rates, a later analysis permuted the HLA or CMV assignments 20 times. In a later analysis, co-occurring TCRs were grouped with DBSCAN, and TCRdist sequence similarity was added when clustering was performed within HLA-allele-positive subsets. Repertoires with fewer than 30,000 or more than 120,000 public chains were left out of co-occurrence clustering, as were four to six repertoires with anomalous nucleotide sharing. TCRdb limited this immuneACCESS table to in-frame rearrangements with V and J called. A share of clones is missing; checked studies link under half to unresolved V genes, and the rest is unexplained. Clone size and V and J calls were adopted from that table, with D and trimming inferred from the DNA. The sample profile shows fewer than 200,000 clones; 80% to 90% of them were found once. The ten largest account for about 0.77% of the sample.

The cohort consisted of 650 to 700 healthy bone marrow donors. Cohort members were all nominally healthy when sampled, although unrecorded immune exposures were likely present. The donor tested CMV seronegative and was one of the 352 seronegative cohort members. A peripheral blood sample was provided by each donor, and peripheral blood mononuclear cells were used for TCR beta sequencing. The Qiagen DNeasy Blood Extraction Kit was used to extract genomic DNA from the blood cell samples. Remarks on this clone: Its recognized antigen is unknown. No quality values exist for individual bases; no much larger clone is one base distant.

The CDR3 runs 16 amino acids, cysteine and phenylalanine included. Only the CDR3 region is kept as DNA, spanning 48 bases read in frame from base 1. CDR1 and CDR2, per the germline V gene (reference sequence), are MNHNY and SVGAGI. V is pared back by 5 bases and J by 2 bases, with 16 bases lying between the germline termini. The source of this sequence is a young woman in good health and CMV-seronegative. Sample: PBMCs. Recombination connected TRBV6-6 to TRBJ2-1, and possibly TRBD1, on 5 matching bases. The CDR3 has the sequence CASSNDPSGPYNEQFF. The sequence in DNA is TGTGCCAGCAGTAACGACCCCTCAGGGCCCTACAATGAGCAGTTCTTC.